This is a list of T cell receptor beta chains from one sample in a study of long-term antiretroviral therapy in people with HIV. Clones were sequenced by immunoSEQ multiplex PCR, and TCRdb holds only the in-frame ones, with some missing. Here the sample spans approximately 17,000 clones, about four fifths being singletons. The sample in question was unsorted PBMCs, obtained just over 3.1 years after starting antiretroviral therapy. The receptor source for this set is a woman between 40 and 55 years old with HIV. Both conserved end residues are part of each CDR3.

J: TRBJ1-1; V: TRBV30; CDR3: CAWSASSNTEAFF
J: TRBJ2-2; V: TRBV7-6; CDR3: CATYTAGELFF
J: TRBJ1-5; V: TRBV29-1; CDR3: CSVGARGSGQPQHF
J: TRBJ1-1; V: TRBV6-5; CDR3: CASSYSTYTEAFF
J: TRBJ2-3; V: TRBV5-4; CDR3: CASSARHSDTQYF
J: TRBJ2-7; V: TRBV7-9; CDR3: CASSFDRARSYEQYF
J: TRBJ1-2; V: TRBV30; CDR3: CAWSVNQYGYTF
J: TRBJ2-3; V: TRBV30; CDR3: CAWAWTGGTDTQYF
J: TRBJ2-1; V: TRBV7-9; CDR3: CASSPGTGGWNEQFF
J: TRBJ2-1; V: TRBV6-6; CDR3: CASTKFNEQFF
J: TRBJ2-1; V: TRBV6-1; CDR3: CASSVMGLRGPHNEQFF
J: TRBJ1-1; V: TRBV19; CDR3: CASTIGGWDTEAFF
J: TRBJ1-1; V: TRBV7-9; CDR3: CASSRLDSPNTEAFF
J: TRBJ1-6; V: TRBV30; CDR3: CAWSIIGSPLHF
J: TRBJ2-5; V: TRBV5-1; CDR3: CASSLVGRSDETQYF
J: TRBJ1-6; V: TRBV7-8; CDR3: CASSLTGSSYNSPLHF
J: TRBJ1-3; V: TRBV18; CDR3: CASSQGQASGNTIYF
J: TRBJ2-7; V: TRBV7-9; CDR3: CASRGGGYEQYF
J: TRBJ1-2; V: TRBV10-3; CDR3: CAISEGSPKANYGYTF
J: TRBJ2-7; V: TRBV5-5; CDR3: CASSSNLPRDEQYF
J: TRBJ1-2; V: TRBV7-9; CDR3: CASSDRTGIYGYTF
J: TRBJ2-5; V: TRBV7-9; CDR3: CASSPTSGTGGRETQYF
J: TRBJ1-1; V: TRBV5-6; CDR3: CASSLGPTGVAEAFF
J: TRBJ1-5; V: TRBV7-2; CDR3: CASSLYSDQPQHF
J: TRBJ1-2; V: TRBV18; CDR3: CASSPAADGGYTF
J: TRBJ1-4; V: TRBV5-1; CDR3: CASSLGPQGFEKLFF
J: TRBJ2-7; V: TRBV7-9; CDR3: CASSFSGSPYEQYF
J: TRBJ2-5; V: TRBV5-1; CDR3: CASSTGQPAETQYF
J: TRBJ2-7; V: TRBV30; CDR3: CAWSEGVGGAYEQYF
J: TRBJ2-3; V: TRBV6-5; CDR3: CASSYRRFTDTQYF
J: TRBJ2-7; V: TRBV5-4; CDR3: CASSLEGVRREQYF
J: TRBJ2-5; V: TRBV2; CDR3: CASSGQSLKTQYF
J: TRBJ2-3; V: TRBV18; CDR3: CASSTTYREDTQYF
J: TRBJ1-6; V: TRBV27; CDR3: CASRMLPGQGINAYNSPLHF
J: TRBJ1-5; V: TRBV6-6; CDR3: CASSYVREGQPQHF
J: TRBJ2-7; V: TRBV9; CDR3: CASSAGGTQGYEQYF
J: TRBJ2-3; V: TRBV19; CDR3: CASSARPPSGGTDTQYF
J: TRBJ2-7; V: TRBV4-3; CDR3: CASSQEGGQGAYEQYF
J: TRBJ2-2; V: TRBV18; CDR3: CASSPQTGLNTGELFF
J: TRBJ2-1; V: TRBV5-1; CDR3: CASTPTGGNEQFF
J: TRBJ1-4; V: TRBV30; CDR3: CAWMWGYGGSGGREKLFF
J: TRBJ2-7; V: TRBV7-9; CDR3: CASSTPKERHEQYF
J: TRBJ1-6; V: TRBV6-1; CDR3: CASSSDRGSSPLHF
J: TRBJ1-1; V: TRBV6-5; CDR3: CASSYQGNTEAFF
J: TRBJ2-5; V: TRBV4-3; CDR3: CASSQGAGGPQETQYF
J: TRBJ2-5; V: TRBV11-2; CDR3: CASSLDPLGGRETQYF